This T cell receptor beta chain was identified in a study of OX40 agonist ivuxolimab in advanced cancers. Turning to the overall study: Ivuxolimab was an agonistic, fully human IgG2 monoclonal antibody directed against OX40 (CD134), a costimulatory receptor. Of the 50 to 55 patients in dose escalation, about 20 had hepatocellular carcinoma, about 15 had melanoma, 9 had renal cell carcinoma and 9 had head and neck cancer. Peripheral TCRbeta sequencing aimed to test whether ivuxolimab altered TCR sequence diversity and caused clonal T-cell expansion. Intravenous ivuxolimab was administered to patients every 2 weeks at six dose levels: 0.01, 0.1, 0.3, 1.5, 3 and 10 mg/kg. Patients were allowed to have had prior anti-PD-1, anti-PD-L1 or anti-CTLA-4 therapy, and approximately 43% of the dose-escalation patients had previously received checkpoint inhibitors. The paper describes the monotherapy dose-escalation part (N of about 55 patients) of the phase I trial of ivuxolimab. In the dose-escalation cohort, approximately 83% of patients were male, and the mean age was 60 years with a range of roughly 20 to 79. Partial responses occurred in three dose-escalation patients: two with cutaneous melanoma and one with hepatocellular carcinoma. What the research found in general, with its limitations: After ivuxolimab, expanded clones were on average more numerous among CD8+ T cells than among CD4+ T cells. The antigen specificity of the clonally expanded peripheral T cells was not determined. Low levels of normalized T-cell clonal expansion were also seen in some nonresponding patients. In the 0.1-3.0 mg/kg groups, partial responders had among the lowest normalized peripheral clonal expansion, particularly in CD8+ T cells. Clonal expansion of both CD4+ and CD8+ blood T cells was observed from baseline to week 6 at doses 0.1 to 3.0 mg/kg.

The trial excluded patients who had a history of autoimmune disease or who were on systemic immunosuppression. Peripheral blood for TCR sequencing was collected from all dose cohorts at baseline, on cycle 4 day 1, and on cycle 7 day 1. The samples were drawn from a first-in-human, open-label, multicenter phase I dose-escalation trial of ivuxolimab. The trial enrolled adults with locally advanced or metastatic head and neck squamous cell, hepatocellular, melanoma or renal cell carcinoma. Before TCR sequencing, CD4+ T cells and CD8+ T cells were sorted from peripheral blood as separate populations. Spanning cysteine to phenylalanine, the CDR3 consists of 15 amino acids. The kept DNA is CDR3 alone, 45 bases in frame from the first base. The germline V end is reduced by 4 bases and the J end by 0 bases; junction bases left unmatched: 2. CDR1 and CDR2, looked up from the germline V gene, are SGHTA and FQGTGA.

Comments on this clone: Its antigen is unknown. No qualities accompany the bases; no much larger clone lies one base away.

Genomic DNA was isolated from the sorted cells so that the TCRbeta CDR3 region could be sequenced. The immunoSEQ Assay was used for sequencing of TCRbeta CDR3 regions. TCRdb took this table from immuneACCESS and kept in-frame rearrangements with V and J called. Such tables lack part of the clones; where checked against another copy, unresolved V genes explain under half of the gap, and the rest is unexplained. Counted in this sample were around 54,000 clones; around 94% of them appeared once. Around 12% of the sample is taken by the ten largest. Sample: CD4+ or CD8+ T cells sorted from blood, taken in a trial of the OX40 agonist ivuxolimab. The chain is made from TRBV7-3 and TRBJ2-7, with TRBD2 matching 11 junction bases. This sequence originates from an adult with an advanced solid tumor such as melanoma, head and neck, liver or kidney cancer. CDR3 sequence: CASSSLAGGSYEQYF. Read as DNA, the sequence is TGTGCCAGCAGCTCCCTAGCGGGAGGCTCCTACGAGCAGTACTTC.